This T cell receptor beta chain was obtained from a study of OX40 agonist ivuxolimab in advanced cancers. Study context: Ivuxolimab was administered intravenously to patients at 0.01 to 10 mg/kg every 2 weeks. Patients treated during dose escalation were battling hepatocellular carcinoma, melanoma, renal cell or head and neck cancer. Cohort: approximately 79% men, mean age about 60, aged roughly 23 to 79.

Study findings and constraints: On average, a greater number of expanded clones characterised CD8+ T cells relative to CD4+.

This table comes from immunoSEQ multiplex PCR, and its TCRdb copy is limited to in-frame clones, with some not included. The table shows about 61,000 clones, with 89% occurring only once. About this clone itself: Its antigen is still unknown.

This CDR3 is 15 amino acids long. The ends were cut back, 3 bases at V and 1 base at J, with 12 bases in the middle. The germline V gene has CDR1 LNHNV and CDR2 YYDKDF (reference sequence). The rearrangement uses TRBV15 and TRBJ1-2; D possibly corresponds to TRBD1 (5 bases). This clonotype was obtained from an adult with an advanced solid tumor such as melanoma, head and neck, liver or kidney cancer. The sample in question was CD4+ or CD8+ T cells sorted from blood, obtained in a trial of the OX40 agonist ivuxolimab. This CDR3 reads CATSSRQFLNYGYTF. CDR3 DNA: TGTGCCACCAGCAGCAGACAGTTTCTTAACTATGGCTACACCTTC.